The 14 T cell receptor beta chains below come from one sample, sequenced in a study of identical twins. MiXCR was run by TCRdb on the 5' RACE reads, yielding one entry per CDR3 protein. In the table there are hundreds of thousands of distinct CDR3 sequences, about 8.9% of which are singletons. The data were also submitted as part of a second study, on yellow fever vaccine responses in identical twins.

The sequencing sample was made of memory (CD45RO+) T cells sorted from blood. All receptors come from a woman aged 18-29 years in good health.

This sequence joins TRBV5-6 and TRBJ1-1; tentative D call: TRBD1 (6 bases). Per the germline V gene, CDR1 is SGHDT and CDR2 is YYEEEE. V gave up 4 bases and J gave up 1 base, with 17 bases separating them. The CDR3 is 16 amino acids. For the CDR3, the DNA is TGTGCCAGCAGCGAAGGACAGCGTGCGTGGAACACTGAAGCTTTCTTT. Amino acid sequence: CASSEGQRAWNTEAFF.

V usage is TRBV28 and J usage is TRBJ2-7; weak D call: TRBD2 (5 bases). CDR1 is MDHEN, CDR2 SYDVKM, per germline. This CDR3 is 13 amino acids long. The V gene lost 5 bases and the J gene lost 3 bases, with 11 bases spanning the gap. The CDR3 spells CASSSSGNYEQYF. The CDR3 region has the DNA TGTGCCAGCAGTAGCTCGGGAAACTACGAGCAGTACTTC.

This clonotype was counted ten times or more. DNA for the CDR3: TGTGCCAGCGACCGGCCAGGCTCTGGAAACACCATATATTTT. The encoded protein is CASDRPGSGNTIYF. The chain has TRBV12-3 or TRBV12-4 and TRBJ1-3; D remains unclear. V was trimmed by 8 bases and J by 0 bases, leaving 11 bases between them. The CDR3 sequence is 14 residues long.

This clonotype was counted between two and nine times. V usage is TRBV20-1 and J usage is TRBJ1-3; 11 nucleotides agree with TRBD1. The germline gives CDR1 DFQATT, CDR2 SNEGSKA (reference sequence). With 4 bases clipped from V and 2 bases from J, the junction kept 10 bases outside the gene matches. This CDR3 spans 17 amino acids. For the CDR3, the DNA is TGCAGTGCTATCCAACACCCGGGACAGGGGGCTGGAAACACCATATATTTT. Amino acid sequence: CSAIQHPGQGAGNTIYF.

This clonotype occurred a few times. This chain links TRBV5-1 with TRBJ1-3; a possible D gene is TRBD1 (5 bases). CDR3 length equals 16 residues. The ends were cut back, 4 bases at V and 2 bases at J, with 16 bases in the middle. Germline-derived CDR1 and CDR2 are SGHRS and YFSETQ. CDR3 sequence reads: CASSQDSGGTGNTIYF. The CDR3 coding sequence is TGCGCCAGCAGCCAGGATTCGGGGGGGACTGGAAACACCATATATTTT.

This clonotype was picked up many times. The rearrangement joins TRBV5-1 to TRBJ2-1; D not resolved. CDR1 and CDR2 (germline): SGHRS, YFSETQ. CDR3 length: 12 residues. Trimming left V 2 bases short and J 10 bases short, with 10 bases between. In DNA form, the CDR3 reads TGCGCCAGCAGCTTCCGGGTATACGAGCAGTTCTTC. Its protein product is CASSFRVYEQFF.

The genes are TRBV6-5 and TRBJ1-6, with TRBD1 identical over 7 bases. Germline CDR1 and CDR2: MNHEY and SVGAGI. The CDR3 contains 15 residues. The trim removed 4 bases at V and 8 bases at J, leaving 8 bases unmatched. The CDR3 is CASSWRDRVDSPLHF. The CDR3 nucleotides are TGTGCCAGCAGTTGGAGAGACAGGGTGGATTCACCCCTCCACTTT.

This clonotype has a single count. The chain uses TRBV7-3 and TRBJ2-7; 8 bases are shared with TRBD1. The germline V gene has CDR1 SGHTA and CDR2 FQGTGA. The CDR3 is made up of 16 amino acids. V lost 8 bases to trimming and J lost 0 bases; unmatched junction nucleotides: 12. For the CDR3, the DNA is TGTGCCAGCCTACGACCGAGGGGGACAGGCTCCTACGAGCAGTACTTC. This sequence encodes CASLRPRGTGSYEQYF.

The sample holds a few counts of this clonotype. V usage is TRBV16 and J usage is TRBJ2-3; 9 bases are a match to TRBD2. The CDR3 sequence is 15 residues long. Germline loops: CDR1 KGHSY, CDR2 FQNENV. The V gene end was trimmed by 8 bases and the J gene end by 0 bases; junction bases not matched to a gene: 6. The CDR3, as DNA: TGTGCCAGCCGCCCGCGGGGGGGAAGCACAGATACGCAGTATTTT. Its protein is CASRPRGGSTDTQYF.

This clonotype was seen many times. The chain is built from TRBV28 and TRBJ1-5; D is perhaps TRBD1 (6 bases). The CDR3 loop spans 14 amino acids. Between the trimmed V and J ends, which lost 2 bases and 6 bases, there was a span of 11 bases. Germline V CDR1 and CDR2: MDHEN, SYDVKM. CDR3: CASSLRAGVQPQHF. The CDR3 nucleotides read TGTGCCAGCAGTTTACGAGCAGGGGTTCAGCCCCAGCATTTT.

The chain is built from TRBV5-6 and TRBJ1-1; possibly TRBD1 for D (6 bases). Germline V gives CDR1 SGHDT, CDR2 YYEEEE. CDR3 length equals 16 residues. Between the trimmed V and J ends, which lost 4 bases and 8 bases, there was a span of 24 bases. The CDR3 nucleotides are TGTGCCAGCAGCGACCCGGGTAGGTCAGGGGCTACCGAAGCTTTCTTT. As protein: CASSDPGRSGATEAFF.

This clonotype was counted at least ten times. This sequence joins TRBV20-1 and TRBJ2-5, with TRBD2 matching over 9 bases. V gave up 4 bases and J gave up 5 bases; unmatched junction bases: 11. The CDR3 extends over 15 amino acids. The germline CDR1 and CDR2 sequences are DFQATT and SNEGSKA (reference sequence). The CDR3 loop reads CSATFGGGAWETQYF. The CDR3 DNA sequence: TGCAGTGCTACTTTTGGCGGGGGGGCCTGGGAGACCCAGTACTTC.

Many counts were recorded for this clonotype. V gene TRBV10-2 combines with J gene TRBJ1-1, with 7 nucleotides matching TRBD1. The CDR3 is made up of 13 amino acids. Trimming cost V 6 bases and J 3 bases; bases outside gene matches: 4. Germline CDR1 and CDR2: WSHSY and SAAADI. The DNA of the CDR3 is TGCGCCAGCAGGCGCAGGGGGGACACTGAAGCTTTCTTT. Encoded protein: CASRRRGDTEAFF.

This clonotype was observed at least ten times. This chain connects TRBV3-1 to TRBJ2-1; D gene uncertain. The germline gives CDR1 LGHDT, CDR2 YNNKEL (reference sequence). The CDR3 loop spans 11 amino acids. Trimming shortened V by 4 bases and J by 6 bases, and 4 bases separated the two germline ends. In DNA form, the CDR3 reads TGTGCCAGCAGCCGGACCAATGAGCAGTTCTTC. Its protein product is CASSRTNEQFF.